This T cell receptor beta chain was captured by sequencing in a study of T cell repertoires in cytomegalovirus infection. Study results and caveats: Cumulative public TCR beta family frequency identified CMV carriers with the relevant HLA. Predominance within the ex vivo response was attributable to HLA-C-restricted CMV-specific TCR beta clonotypes.

TCRdb recomputed calls from the reads with MiXCR, one row per CDR3 protein. The repertoire consists of more than 400,000 distinct CDR3 sequences, with approximately 25% occurring once and the leading ten covering roughly 13%. This CDR3 spans 14 amino acids. Germline V gene lookup returns CDR1 MNHNY and CDR2 SVGAGI (reference sequence). V was pared by 0 bases and J by 6 bases, with 9 bases between. Comments on this clonotype: The target antigen is unknown.

The material sequenced was PBMCs. This receptor was identified in a human donor in good health (CMV status not recorded). Some clones in this sample may be carry-over from other donors' samples. V and J are TRBV6-6 and TRBJ2-1; D is ambiguous. The CDR3 nucleotides are TGTGCCAGCAGTTACTCGCGCTGGGGCAATGAGCAGTTCTTC. This translates into CASSYSRWGNEQFF.